The text below deals with one T cell receptor (beta chain). Its target is not known. The source of the sample is a study of OX40 agonist ivuxolimab in advanced cancers. Study as a whole: Dose-escalation subjects each had hepatocellular carcinoma, melanoma, renal cell or head and neck cancer. General observations from the study: Some nonresponders likewise displayed low normalized T-cell clonal expansion.

Assay used: immunoSEQ multiplex PCR; TCRdb lists only in-frame clones, some missing. The repertoire holds roughly 70,000 clones, with approximately 82% as singletons. CDR1 is MNHEY and CDR2 is SMNVEV in the germline V gene (reference sequence). Trimming stripped 3 bases from V and 4 bases from J, with 9 bases between. There are 14 residues in the CDR3. This specimen consisted of CD4+ or CD8+ T cells sorted from blood, obtained in a trial of the OX40 agonist ivuxolimab. The chain is built from TRBV27 and TRBJ1-4; D is unclear. The receptor was isolated from an adult with an advanced solid tumor such as melanoma, head and neck, liver or kidney cancer. CDR3 DNA: TGTGCCAGCAGTTTCTTGTCGGGTAATGAAAAACTGTTTTTT. It yields the protein CASSFLSGNEKLFF.